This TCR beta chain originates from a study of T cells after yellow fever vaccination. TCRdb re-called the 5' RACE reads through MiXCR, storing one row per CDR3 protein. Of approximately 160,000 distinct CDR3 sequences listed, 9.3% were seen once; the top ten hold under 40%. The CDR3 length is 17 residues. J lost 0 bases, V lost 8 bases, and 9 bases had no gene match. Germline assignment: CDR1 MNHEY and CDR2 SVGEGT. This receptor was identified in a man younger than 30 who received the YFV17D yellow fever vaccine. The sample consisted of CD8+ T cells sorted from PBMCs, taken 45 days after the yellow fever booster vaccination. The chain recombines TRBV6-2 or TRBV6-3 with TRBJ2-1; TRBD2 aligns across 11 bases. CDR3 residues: CASSTSGVLSSYNEQFF. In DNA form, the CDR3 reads TGTGCCAGCTCGACTAGCGGGGTACTGAGCTCCTACAATGAGCAGTTCTTC.